This is a list of T cell receptor beta chains from one sample in a study of cytomegalovirus exposure and HLA in healthy donors. Sequencing used immunoSEQ multiplex PCR; TCRdb keeps in-frame clones, though not all of them. The sample includes roughly 43,000 clones, about 60% of them seen just once. The sequenced material came from PBMCs. These receptors originate from a human donor in good health. Both conserved end residues are part of each CDR3. Fields, in order: D gene, V gene, clone size, J gene, CDR3 DNA, CDR3 protein. A D gene is named only where the DNA matches it firmly. For some rows the clone size is stated as once, few or many, or as a class when expanded; others skip it.

.	TRBV19	few	TRBJ1-2	TGTGCCAGTAGTACGTCAGGGTATGGCTACACCTTC	CASSTSGYGYTF
.	TRBV5-5	.	TRBJ1-2	TGTGCCAGCACCAAAGCCATTGAGTATGGCTACACCTTC	CASTKAIEYGYTF
.	TRBV2	few	TRBJ2-3	TGTGCCAGCTCCCCTTTGGATACGCAGTATTTT	CASSPLDTQYF
TRBD2	TRBV4-2	.	TRBJ2-2	TGTGCCAGCAGCCAAGGGGCGTTTAGCGGGGGGCCAACGAACACCGGGGAGCTGTTTTTT	CASSQGAFSGGPTNTGELFF
.	TRBV10-2	.	TRBJ1-5	TGCGCCAGCAGCCTACGGGGAGATAGCAATCAGCCCCAGCATTTT	CASSLRGDSNQPQHF
TRBD1	TRBV7-8	.	TRBJ1-6	TGTGCCAGCAGCTCGACAGGGGGCTCTAATTCACCCCTCCACTTT	CASSSTGGSNSPLHF
TRBD1	TRBV4-2	.	TRBJ1-2	TGTGCCAGCAGCCAGAACCCGGGACAGTCCTATGGCTACACCTTC	CASSQNPGQSYGYTF
.	TRBV6-5	.	TRBJ1-5	TGTGCCAGCAGTTACGACAGTAATAGCAATCAGCCCCAGCATTTT	CASSYDSNSNQPQHF
TRBD1	TRBV7-3	.	TRBJ1-6	TGTGCCAGCAGCTTCGCAGGGGGCTCGAATTCACCCCTCCACTTT	CASSFAGGSNSPLHF
TRBD1	TRBV11-2	once	TRBJ2-7	TGTGCCAGCAGCCCCCTCGACAGGGTGGGGACCTACGAGCAGTACTTC	CASSPLDRVGTYEQYF
TRBD1	TRBV11-2	.	TRBJ1-2	TGTGCCAGCAGCTCCCCCGGACAGGGGGGAAGGGGCTACACCTTC	CASSSPGQGGRGYTF
.	TRBV7-9	.	TRBJ2-1	TGTGCCAGCAGCTTACGGACAGCCTACAATGAGCAGTTCTTC	CASSLRTAYNEQFF
.	TRBV14	.	TRBJ2-5	TGTGCCAGCAGCTTCAGGGTTGAAGAGACCCAGTACTTC	CASSFRVEETQYF
.	TRBV27	.	TRBJ1-5	TGTGCCAGCAGTTTCTATAGCAATCAGCCCCAGCATTTT	CASSFYSNQPQHF
TRBD1	TRBV7-2	.	TRBJ2-7	TGTGCCAGCAACAGACAGGGTTTACGCTACGAGCAGTACTTC	CASNRQGLRYEQYF
.	TRBV5-6	.	TRBJ1-2	TGTGCCAGCAGCTTGCGGGAGGGGCCCGGCTACACCTTC	CASSLREGPGYTF
.	TRBV7-3	.	TRBJ1-2	TGTGCCAGCAGCTGGGGGCCAGGGGATGGCTACACCTTC	CASSWGPGDGYTF
.	TRBV2	.	TRBJ1-4	TGTGCCAGCAGCTCGGGAGCTCCGTTTAATGAAAAACTGTTTTTT	CASSSGAPFNEKLFF
TRBD2	TRBV2	once	TRBJ2-1	TGTGCCAGCAGGGGACTAGCGGGGGCATACAATGAGCAGTTCTTC	CASRGLAGAYNEQFF
.	TRBV1	.	TRBJ1-2	TGCACCAGCAGCCAAGATAGATCGGACAGAGGGGACTATGGCTACACCTTC	CTSSQDRSDRGDYGYTF
TRBD1	TRBV30	few	TRBJ1-5	TGTGCCTGCGCCCAGGGGGGCAATCAGCCCCAGCATTTT	CACAQGGNQPQHF
.	TRBV6-6	.	TRBJ2-7	TGTGCCAGCTCATCAGAAGGACAGACACTTAGGCAGTACTTC	CASSSEGQTLRQYF